Listed below are T cell receptor beta chains from one sample, sequenced in a study of radiation and T cells in renal cell carcinoma. Profiling relied on immunoSEQ multiplex PCR, and the TCRdb table lists in-frame clones only, not all of them. This sample has 130,000 or so clones, with nearly 90% found just once. The sample here was blood, taken from a patient whose treatment included radiotherapy and nephrectomy. These TCRs come from a woman between 45 and 60 years old with renal cell carcinoma. Each CDR3 is given with its conserved first and last residue. Fields, in order: CDR3 protein, CDR3 DNA, V gene, clone size, J gene, D gene. A D gene is named only where the DNA matches it firmly. Some rows mark clone size as missing; the rest say once, few, many or name a class of expanded clone.

CDR3aa: CASSLGQGNSPLHF; CDR3nt: TGTGCCAGCAGTTTAGGTCAGGGCAATTCACCCCTCCACTTT; v_gene: TRBV28; abundance: .; j_gene: TRBJ1-6; d_gene: .
CDR3aa: CASSWGGDPGNLSSYEQYF; CDR3nt: TGTGCCAGCAGTTGGGGGGGGGACCCCGGGAACTTAAGCTCCTACGAGCAGTACTTC; v_gene: TRBV28; abundance: .; j_gene: TRBJ2-7; d_gene: TRBD2
CDR3aa: CASSIDGVGGYTF; CDR3nt: TGTGCCAGTAGTATAGATGGCGTCGGTGGCTACACCTTC; v_gene: TRBV19; abundance: .; j_gene: TRBJ1-2; d_gene: .
CDR3aa: CASSFLSGGRGEQFF; CDR3nt: TGTGCCAGCAGCTTTTTGAGCGGGGGACGGGGTGAGCAGTTCTTC; v_gene: TRBV7-2; abundance: .; j_gene: TRBJ2-1; d_gene: TRBD2
CDR3aa: CASSESTDTQYF; CDR3nt: TGTGCCAGCAGTGAATCAACAGATACGCAGTATTTT; v_gene: TRBV2; abundance: few; j_gene: TRBJ2-3; d_gene: .
CDR3aa: CAISEGDLQETQYF; CDR3nt: TGTGCCATCAGTGAAGGCGACCTACAAGAGACCCAGTACTTC; v_gene: TRBV10-3; abundance: .; j_gene: TRBJ2-5; d_gene: .
CDR3aa: CASSQAPQGGNTEAFF; CDR3nt: TGTGCCAGCAGCCAAGCGCCGCAGGGAGGAAACACTGAAGCTTTCTTT; v_gene: TRBV4-2; abundance: .; j_gene: TRBJ1-1; d_gene: .
CDR3aa: CASSQAAGSNYGYTF; CDR3nt: TGCGCCAGCAGCCAAGCTGCAGGGTCGAACTATGGCTACACCTTC; v_gene: TRBV4-1; abundance: once; j_gene: TRBJ1-2; d_gene: .
CDR3aa: CASGPGQLSGNTIYF; CDR3nt: TGTGCCAGCGGGCCGGGACAGCTCTCTGGAAACACCATATATTTT; v_gene: TRBV25-1; abundance: .; j_gene: TRBJ1-3; d_gene: TRBD1
CDR3aa: CATMGGSDEQYF; CDR3nt: TGTGCCACCATGGGCGGGTCAGACGAGCAGTACTTC; v_gene: TRBV19; abundance: .; j_gene: TRBJ2-7; d_gene: .
CDR3aa: CASSVDPQGSGNTIYF; CDR3nt: TGTGCCAGCAGCGTAGATCCCCAGGGTTCAGGAAACACCATATATTTT; v_gene: TRBV9; abundance: .; j_gene: TRBJ1-3; d_gene: .
CDR3aa: CASSFDPAGRLLSYEQYF; CDR3nt: TGCGCCAGCAGCTTCGATCCCGCGGGCAGGCTGCTCTCCTACGAGCAGTACTTC; v_gene: TRBV5-1; abundance: .; j_gene: TRBJ2-7; d_gene: .
CDR3aa: CASSSRNTGELFF; CDR3nt: TGTGCCAGCAGCTCCCGGAACACCGGGGAGCTGTTTTTT; v_gene: TRBV5-4; abundance: .; j_gene: TRBJ2-2; d_gene: .
CDR3aa: CASSVSLETEAFF; CDR3nt: TGTGCCAGCAGCGTGTCATTGGAGACTGAAGCTTTCTTT; v_gene: TRBV9; abundance: few; j_gene: TRBJ1-1; d_gene: .
CDR3aa: CASSSSGLAGGRISKTQYF; CDR3nt: TGTGCCAGCAGTTCAAGCGGACTAGCGGGGGGGCGCATCTCGAAGACCCAGTACTTC; v_gene: TRBV7-2; abundance: .; j_gene: TRBJ2-5; d_gene: TRBD2
CDR3aa: CASSVTWTSGGLYEQFF; CDR3nt: TGTGCCAGCAGCGTAACTTGGACTAGCGGGGGCCTCTATGAGCAGTTCTTC; v_gene: TRBV9; abundance: .; j_gene: TRBJ2-1; d_gene: TRBD2
CDR3aa: CAWSVSPPGQRHNEQFF; CDR3nt: TGTGCCTGGAGTGTCTCGCCCCCGGGACAGCGGCACAATGAGCAGTTCTTC; v_gene: TRBV30; abundance: once; j_gene: TRBJ2-1; d_gene: TRBD1
CDR3aa: CASSLAGTDTQYF; CDR3nt: TGTGCCAGCAGCTTAGCCGGCACAGATACGCAGTATTTT; v_gene: TRBV11-2; abundance: .; j_gene: TRBJ2-3; d_gene: .
CDR3aa: CASSRDRNYGYTF; CDR3nt: TGTGCCAGCAGTAGGGACAGGAACTATGGCTACACCTTC; v_gene: TRBV5-8; abundance: .; j_gene: TRBJ1-2; d_gene: TRBD1
CDR3aa: CASSPLSGGSYEQYF; CDR3nt: TGTGCCAGCAGTCCCCTCAGCGGGGGCTCCTACGAGCAGTACTTC; v_gene: TRBV5-4; abundance: .; j_gene: TRBJ2-7; d_gene: TRBD2
CDR3aa: CASSLGGQATNTEAFF; CDR3nt: TGCGCCAGCAGCTTGGGGGGACAGGCCACGAACACTGAAGCTTTCTTT; v_gene: TRBV5-1; abundance: .; j_gene: TRBJ1-1; d_gene: TRBD1
CDR3aa: CASSEIEGHEPQHF; CDR3nt: TGTGCCAGCAGTGAAATTGAAGGACACGAACCCCAGCATTTT; v_gene: TRBV6-1; abundance: once; j_gene: TRBJ1-5; d_gene: .
CDR3aa: CASTTLYDSPLHF; CDR3nt: TGTGCCAGCACTACCCTGTATGATTCACCCCTCCACTTT; v_gene: TRBV28; abundance: .; j_gene: TRBJ1-6; d_gene: .
CDR3aa: CASSQVYETNTGELFF; CDR3nt: TGTGCCAGCAGCCAAGTTTACGAGACGAACACCGGGGAGCTGTTTTTT; v_gene: TRBV4-2; abundance: .; j_gene: TRBJ2-2; d_gene: .
CDR3aa: CASSPSLGATNTIYF; CDR3nt: TGTGCCAGCAGTCCTTCCCTGGGGGCGACCAACACCATATATTTT; v_gene: TRBV6-1; abundance: .; j_gene: TRBJ1-3; d_gene: .
CDR3aa: CASSLSPSGANVLTF; CDR3nt: TGTGCCAGCAGCTTGAGTCCCTCTGGGGCCAACGTCCTGACTTTC; v_gene: TRBV5-5; abundance: .; j_gene: TRBJ2-6; d_gene: .
CDR3aa: CASSLVVGKNIQYF; CDR3nt: TGTGCCAGCAGCTTAGTGGTCGGCAAAAACATTCAGTACTTC; v_gene: TRBV7-9; abundance: .; j_gene: TRBJ2-4; d_gene: .
CDR3aa: CASSHPRGARETQYF; CDR3nt: TGTGCCAGCAGCCACCCGCGGGGGGCCAGGGAGACCCAGTACTTC; v_gene: TRBV14; abundance: .; j_gene: TRBJ2-5; d_gene: TRBD2
CDR3aa: CASSLAGGRQPQHF; CDR3nt: TGTGCCAGCAGCTTAGCGGGGGGCAGGCAGCCCCAGCATTTT; v_gene: TRBV11-2; abundance: .; j_gene: TRBJ1-5; d_gene: .
CDR3aa: CASSVVLGAGYNEQFF; CDR3nt: TGTGCCAGCAGCGTAGTCTTGGGGGCCGGCTACAATGAGCAGTTCTTC; v_gene: TRBV9; abundance: .; j_gene: TRBJ2-1; d_gene: .